Listed below are T cell receptor beta chains from one sample, sequenced in a study of cytomegalovirus exposure and HLA in healthy donors. Repertoires were generated with immunoSEQ multiplex PCR, while TCRdb's copy carries only in-frame clones and drops some. Here the sample spans around 210,000 clones, approximately 78% being singletons. The sequenced sample consisted of PBMCs. These TCRs come from a boy between 10 and 17 years old in good health and CMV-seronegative. CDR3s include the opening cysteine and the closing phenylalanine or tryptophan. The size entry is marked missing in some rows and otherwise reads once, few, many or a size class.

clone_size	v_call	j_call	cdr3_aa
.	TRBV5-1	TRBJ1-1	CASRSGFVGEAFF
.	TRBV19	TRBJ2-7	CASSPRQGTYEQYF
once	TRBV27	TRBJ1-1	CASSLRQGALNTEAFF
few	TRBV27	TRBJ2-5	CASSLAGKETQYF
.	TRBV29-1	TRBJ2-3	CSVESPGIFDTQYF
.	TRBV11-3	TRBJ1-6	CASSLDLRDRGGSPLHF
.	TRBV7-2	TRBJ2-1	CASSPGGAGGYNEQFF
.	TRBV7-2	TRBJ1-4	CASSLNSEKLFF
.	TRBV6-1	TRBJ1-6	CASSEDGSSPLHF
.	TRBV30	TRBJ2-3	CAWGQGPTYTQYF
.	TRBV2	TRBJ1-1	CASTGDSLGTEAFF
.	TRBV11-2	TRBJ1-2	CASSIQGLGYGYTF
.	TRBV11-2	TRBJ2-7	CASSLGRIGTGQYF
.	TRBV19	TRBJ1-1	CASSIDGETEAFF
once	TRBV10-1	.	CASTGSHSYEQYF
.	TRBV7-9	TRBJ2-7	CASSQSGLLLYEQYF
.	TRBV5-4	TRBJ2-2	CASSLGQYTGELFF
.	TRBV19	TRBJ1-1	CARGQSRNTEAFF
.	TRBV6-6	TRBJ1-4	CASSYGTGGKEKLFF
.	TRBV5-1	TRBJ2-5	CASSLALLGLAGGETQYF
.	TRBV5-4	TRBJ1-6	CASSLSPLQGEGSPLHF
.	TRBV29-1	TRBJ1-5	CSVRQGSNQPQHF
.	TRBV5-1	TRBJ2-1	CASTKEGGPYNEQFF
.	TRBV25-1	TRBJ1-4	CASSATDRVGEKLFF
.	TRBV27	TRBJ2-2	CASSLGGLDRENTGELFF
.	TRBV5-1	TRBJ2-3	CASSLDSQDTDTQYF
once	TRBV5-1	TRBJ2-1	CASSPVAGGNEQFF
.	TRBV5-1	TRBJ2-6	CASSSSSSGANVLTF
.	TRBV4-1	TRBJ1-2	CASSQDNWLTLNYGYTF
.	TRBV13	TRBJ1-1	CASSSSTSEAFF